This entry is about one T cell receptor beta chain. These data originate in a study of blood T cell repertoires in COVID-19. Looked up from germline, CDR1 is LNHDA and CDR2 is SQIVND (reference sequence). V was trimmed by 8 bases and J by 5 bases, leaving 15 bases between them. This CDR3 is built from 13 residues. The method was immunoSEQ multiplex PCR; TCRdb's version includes in-frame clones alone and lacks a portion of them. Here the sample spans approximately 14,000 clones, roughly 85% being singletons. The sequenced sample was peripheral blood. This chain links TRBV19 with TRBJ2-5; possibly TRBD2 for D (5 bases). The source of this sequence is a man aged 35 to 55 with active or convalescent COVID-19. CDR3 residues: CASGPAAYETQYF. In DNA, the CDR3 is TGTGCCAGTGGCCCAGCGGCATATGAGACCCAGTACTTC.